These 32 T cell receptor beta chains share one sample of origin, sequenced in a study of T cell responses to AZD1222 COVID-19 vaccine. TCRdb's table, derived via immunoSEQ multiplex PCR, lists solely in-frame clones and lacks some. Of about 180,000 clones in the sample, more than 75% were seen once. The sample consisted of peripheral blood, taken 28 days after the second AZD1222 dose. The receptors derive from an adult who received the AZD1222 COVID-19 vaccine.

This chain connects TRBV7-9 to TRBJ2-1, with 7 nucleotides matching TRBD1. This CDR3 is 15 amino acids long. Germline values: CDR1 SEHNR, CDR2 FQNEAQ (reference sequence). Trimming removed 3 bases from V and 9 bases from J; junction bases left unmatched: 11. CDR3 sequence (DNA): TGTGCCAGCAGCTTGGGACAGTTGATAGGTCCTGAGCAGTTCTTC. Translating it yields CASSLGQLIGPEQFF.

The V and J genes are TRBV21-1 and TRBJ2-2; TRBD1, the table's D call, was not compared with the DNA. TRBV21-1 is listed as a pseudogene. This CDR3 has 16 residues. Here the CDR3 reads CASRRRQGANTGELFF. The CDR3 DNA is TGTGCCAGCAGACGTAGACAGGGGGCGAACACCGGGGAGCTGTTTTTT.

The rearrangement uses TRBV7-9 and TRBJ1-1, with TRBD1 as a possible D gene (6 bases). Germline V lookup: CDR1 SEHNR, CDR2 FQNEAQ (reference sequence). Trimming stripped 7 bases from V and 1 base from J, with 13 bases between. CDR3 length: 14 residues. The CDR3 sequence is CASIGGQGNTEAFF. CDR3 sequence (DNA): TGTGCCAGCATTGGGGGGCAGGGGAACACTGAAGCTTTCTTT.

This chain links TRBV27 with TRBJ2-1; D may be TRBD1 or TRBD2 (5 bases each). The CDR3 spans 15 residues. The V end lost 5 bases, the J end lost 10 bases, and 21 bases lay between the germline ends. The germline gives CDR1 MNHEY, CDR2 SMNVEV (reference sequence). The CDR3: CASSLRDAAVSEQFF. The DNA for the CDR3 is TGTGCCAGCAGTCTCCGGGACGCAGCCGTTTCAGAGCAGTTCTTC.

V usage is TRBV24-1 and J usage is TRBJ2-7; D might be TRBD1 (6 bases). The CDR3 is 12 amino acids. The ends were cut back, 3 bases at V and 6 bases at J, with 8 bases in the middle. Germline-derived CDR1 and CDR2 are KGHDR and SFDVKD. CDR3 in amino acids: CATSDQGFEQYF. CDR3 nucleotide sequence: TGTGCCACCAGTGATCAGGGGTTCGAGCAGTACTTC.

V and J are TRBV28 and TRBJ2-5, with 8 nucleotides matching TRBD1. V shed 7 bases and J 4 bases; nucleotides not matched to a gene: 11. Germline V gene lookup returns CDR1 MDHEN and CDR2 SYDVKM. The CDR3 has 15 amino acids. The CDR3 DNA is TGTGCCAGCACCCTAGGGCAGGGGGCCCTAGAGACCCAGTACTTC. Translation gives CASTLGQGALETQYF.

The rearrangement links TRBV2 to TRBJ1-1; D gene uncertain. The V end was cut by 4 bases, the J end by 7 bases, with 10 bases between. Germline CDR1 SNHLY, CDR2 FYNNEI. The CDR3 runs 12 residues. CDR3 protein: CASSGLGFEAFF. CDR3 DNA sequence: TGTGCCAGCAGTGGGCTGGGTTTTGAAGCTTTCTTT.

The J gene is TRBJ1-2, the V gene TRBV6-5, with D possibly being TRBD1 (5 bases). Germline-derived CDR1 and CDR2 are MNHEY and SVGAGI. The CDR3 runs to 13 residues. Trimming pared 7 bases from V and 5 bases from J, leaving 14 bases between. The CDR3 is CASKNSGGYGYTF. Here the CDR3 DNA reads TGTGCCAGCAAAAACTCGGGGGGTTATGGCTACACCTTC.

This clone appeared a single time. This chain links TRBV6-5 with TRBJ2-5; TRBD2 is a possible D gene (6 bases). CDR1 and CDR2 (germline): MNHEY, SVGAGI. CDR3 length: 15 residues. V was clipped by 0 bases and J by 7 bases, with 15 bases between them. Here the CDR3 DNA reads TGTGCCAGCAGTTACTCGAAGGGACTTGGCTCGACCCAGTACTTC. This encodes CASSYSKGLGSTQYF.

The chain joins TRBV18 to TRBJ2-3; 9 bases fit TRBD2. The CDR3 has 14 amino acids. Germline V gene sequence: CDR1 KGHSH, CDR2 LQKENI. The V segment lost 8 bases and the J segment 4 bases; nucleotides outside the gene matches: 7. CDR3 DNA: TGTGCCAGCCACGTCCAGCGGGAGGCAGATACGCAGTATTTT. Protein: CASHVQREADTQYF.

Details on this clone: It is unclear where the CDR3 begins or ends on the DNA, so no DNA is shown, and the CDR3 is as TCRdb lists it. The chain links TRBV19 to TRBJ2-3; no check of the table's D call, TRBD2, against the DNA was made. Both ends counted, the CDR3 spans 15 residues. CDR1 is LNHDA and CDR2 is SQIVND in the germline V gene (reference sequence). CDR3 loop: CASSSGGRDADTQYF.

A single count supports this clone. The J gene is TRBJ2-7, the V gene TRBV20-1; a weak D match, TRBD2 (5 bases). CDR3 length: 10 amino acids. CDR1 is DFQATT, CDR2 SNEGSKA, per germline (reference sequence). Trimming left V 8 bases short and J 6 bases short, with 11 bases between. The CDR3 sequence: CSSGLVEQYF. The CDR3 DNA reads TGCAGTTCTGGACTTGTCGAGCAGTACTTC.

The rearrangement uses TRBV6-5 and TRBJ2-5; a weak D match, TRBD2 (5 bases). V was clipped by 7 bases and J by 4 bases, with 10 bases between them. This CDR3 comprises 12 residues. Germline V gene sequence: CDR1 MNHEY, CDR2 SVGAGI. CDR3 nucleotide sequence: TGTGCCAGCACCAACGCGGGAGAGACCCAGTACTTC. Amino acids: CASTNAGETQYF.

The count of this clone is one. The rearrangement links TRBV6-5 to TRBJ2-7, with 8 bases fitting TRBD2. The V and J ends lost 9 bases and 5 bases, in that order; junction bases with no gene match: 12. CDR3 length equals 14 residues. Germline V lookup: CDR1 MNHEY, CDR2 SVGAGI. CDR3 residues: CASTGGGALDEQYF. The CDR3 DNA sequence: TGTGCCAGTACGGGGGGGGGCGCGCTAGACGAGCAGTACTTC.

The V and J genes are TRBV24-1 and TRBJ1-1; D may be TRBD1 (5 bases). Trimming pared 2 bases from V and 5 bases from J, leaving 14 bases between. CDR1 is KGHDR and CDR2 is SFDVKD in the germline V gene. There are 15 residues in the CDR3. The CDR3 nucleotides are TGTGCCACCAGTGATTCCGGGACGTTGGGGACTGAAGCTTTCTTT. Its translation: CATSDSGTLGTEAFF.

V gene TRBV7-9 combines with J gene TRBJ1-6; D is possibly TRBD1 (5 bases). Germline V gene lookup returns CDR1 SEHNR and CDR2 FQNEAQ (reference sequence). CDR3 length equals 14 residues. With 8 bases removed from V and 7 bases from J, the gap between germline ends came to 15 bases. The CDR3: CASGGYPRNSPLHF. CDR3 nucleotides: TGTGCCAGCGGGGGGTATCCTCGGAATTCACCCCTCCACTTT.

The chain links TRBV19 to TRBJ2-3; possible D gene TRBD1, 6 bases. Trimming removed 5 bases at V and 2 bases at J, with 11 bases between. Germline CDR1 is LNHDA and CDR2 is SQIVND (reference sequence). The CDR3 is 14 amino acids. The CDR3 loop reads CASSQGIPTDTQYF. The CDR3 bases are TGTGCCAGTAGTCAGGGGATCCCCACAGATACGCAGTATTTT.

This rearrangement joins TRBV28 to TRBJ1-2; 8 nucleotides agree with TRBD1. The CDR3 is made up of 13 amino acids. With V trimmed by 3 bases and J by 7 bases, 4 bases remained unmatched. The germline gives CDR1 MDHEN, CDR2 SYDVKM. DNA of the CDR3: TGTGCCAGCAGTTTTCAGGGGGCGGGTGGCTACACCTTC. Translation: CASSFQGAGGYTF.

This clone was counted only a few times. The J gene is TRBJ1-5, the V gene TRBV7-2; D ambiguous. The V gene's germline CDR1 is SGHTA and CDR2 FQGNSA. V lost 5 bases, J lost 6 bases, and 11 bases lay in between. This CDR3 has 13 residues. For the CDR3, the DNA is TGTGCCAGCAGCGTAGACATGTTTCAGCCCCAGCATTTT. Its protein is CASSVDMFQPQHF.

This chain connects TRBV3-1 (or the pseudogene TRBV3-2) to TRBJ2-5; no definite D call. Germline V gene data show CDR1 as LGHDT and CDR2 as YNNKEL (reference sequence). The CDR3 spans 16 residues. The germline V and J ends were trimmed by 1 base and 1 base, with 13 bases remaining between them. The chain's CDR3 is CASSQARGPIQETQYF. The CDR3 coding sequence is TGTGCCAGCAGCCAAGCCCGCGGTCCTATCCAAGAGACCCAGTACTTC.

J is TRBJ2-7 and V is TRBV7-2; no reliable D call. The CDR3 is 13 amino acids. The germline V and J ends were trimmed by 4 bases and 2 bases, with 9 bases remaining between them. Germline assignment: CDR1 SGHTA and CDR2 FQGNSA. The CDR3 spells CASSSSGPYEQYF. In nucleotides, the CDR3 is TGTGCCAGCAGCTCCTCAGGACCCTACGAGCAGTACTTC.

The rearrangement uses TRBV7-9 and TRBJ2-1; 8 bases align to TRBD1. The germline V gene has CDR1 SEHNR and CDR2 FQNEAQ (reference sequence). This CDR3 has 17 amino acids. Unmatched junction bases numbered 17, after V lost 6 bases and J lost 7 bases. CDR3 DNA sequence: TGTGCCAGCAGTTTTATCCGGACAGGGCTGGTCGTAAATGAGCAGTTCTTC. Translated: CASSFIRTGLVVNEQFF. Full variable domain (missing parts from reference TRBV7-9 and TRBJ2-1): DTGVSQNPRHKITKRGQNVTFRCDPISEHNRLYWYRQTLGQGPEFLTYFQNEAQLEKSRLLSDRFSAERPKGSFSTLEIQRTEQGDSAMYLCASSFIRTGLVVNEQFFGPGTRLTVL.

The table lists this clone with a few counts. V and J are TRBV3-1 (or the pseudogene TRBV3-2) and TRBJ2-1, with 8 bases identical to TRBD2. The germline V gene encodes CDR1 LGHDT and CDR2 YNNKEL (reference sequence). The junction had 12 bases not matched to a gene; V was cut back by 4 bases and J by 7 bases. CDR3 length: 16 amino acids. CDR3 coding DNA: TGTGCCAGCAGCCTCATCACGGGAGGGCCGAGTAATGAGCAGTTCTTC. Translated, it gives CASSLITGGPSNEQFF.

The chain couples TRBV3-1 (or the pseudogene TRBV3-2) to TRBJ2-7; no reliable D call. This CDR3 has 15 amino acids. Trimming left V 4 bases short and J 1 base short, with 14 bases between. Germline assignment: CDR1 LGHDT and CDR2 YNNKEL (reference sequence). The CDR3 nucleotides read TGTGCCAGCAGCCGGACCGCGGTGGGTTCCTACGAGCAGTACTTC. It is translated as CASSRTAVGSYEQYF.

This chain joins TRBV6-5 and TRBJ1-1; D may be TRBD1 (6 bases). The V end was cut by 5 bases, the J end by 6 bases, with 7 bases between. The CDR3 runs 11 residues. Germline V gene lookup returns CDR1 MNHEY and CDR2 SVGAGI. The CDR3 sequence: CASSRGAEAFF. CDR3 coding DNA: TGTGCCAGCAGTAGGGGGGCTGAAGCTTTCTTT.

This chain joins TRBV2 and TRBJ2-1, with D tentatively TRBD2 (6 bases). Trimming stripped 6 bases from V and 14 bases from J, with 26 bases between. The CDR3 runs to 15 residues. Germline-derived CDR1 and CDR2 are SNHLY and FYNNEI. CDR3: CASSPEGREWEREFF. As DNA, the CDR3 is TGTGCCAGCAGCCCCGAGGGACGCGAATGGGAGCGGGAGTTCTTC.

The chain couples TRBV6-5 to TRBJ2-7; D call uncertain. V was pared by 6 bases and J by 12 bases, with 18 bases between. The CDR3 is 12 residues long. Per the germline V gene, CDR1 is MNHEY and CDR2 is SVGAGI. The CDR3 DNA sequence: TGTGCCAGCAGGCGACCTGGGGATAGCCGGTACTTC. Protein sequence: CASRRPGDSRYF.

The gene calls are TRBV28 and TRBJ1-5; TRBD1 aligns across 8 bases. This CDR3 is 14 amino acids long. Germline V gene data show CDR1 as MDHEN and CDR2 as SYDVKM. J lost 3 bases, V lost 6 bases, and 4 bases had no gene match. This CDR3 reads CASREQGVNQPQHF. The CDR3 bases are TGTGCCAGCAGGGAACAGGGGGTCAATCAGCCCCAGCATTTT.

The chain combines TRBV28 with TRBJ2-3; 9 bases line up with TRBD1. V gave up 5 bases and J gave up 5 bases; unmatched junction bases: 8. There are 15 residues in the CDR3. CDR1 is MDHEN, CDR2 SYDVKM, per germline. The CDR3 here is CASSPFGQGRDTQYF. CDR3 DNA: TGTGCCAGCAGTCCTTTTGGACAGGGGAGAGATACGCAGTATTTT.

This chain joins TRBV5-1 and TRBJ2-3; possible D gene TRBD2, 6 bases. The V end lost 4 bases, the J end lost 6 bases, and 12 bases lay between the germline ends. Germline V CDR1 and CDR2: SGHRS, YFSETQ. The CDR3 consists of 13 residues. The CDR3 sequence is CASSAGGGDTQYF. CDR3 bases: TGCGCCAGCAGCGCCGGTGGAGGGGATACGCAGTATTTT.

The chain couples TRBV7-3 to TRBJ2-1; 9 bases are a match to TRBD2. The CDR3 covers 15 residues. CDR1 and CDR2 from the germline V gene are SGHTA and FQGTGA. The trim removed 5 bases at V and 10 bases at J, leaving 12 bases unmatched. The CDR3 spells CASSPKLAGVGEQFF. The CDR3 coding sequence is TGTGCCAGCAGCCCCAAATTAGCGGGAGTCGGCGAGCAGTTCTTC.

This rearrangement joins TRBV7-5 to TRBJ2-1; TRBD1 is the table's D call, not checked against the DNA. TRBV7-5 is described as a pseudogene. The CDR3 has 17 residues. CDR3 loop: CARSPEGGQGVVNEQFF. The CDR3 DNA reads as TGTGCCAGAAGCCCCGAGGGGGGACAGGGAGTTGTCAATGAGCAGTTCTTC.